This T cell receptor beta chain was identified in a study of T-cell memory formation after mild COVID-19 (dated by TCRdb to the early 2020s). Background on the whole study: TCR sequence clusters from the two donors were found to be largely donor specific. T-cell clones expanding and contracting after mild COVID-19 in two donors were tracked by longitudinal TCRalpha and TCRbeta repertoire sequencing. The cohort was made up of two young adult volunteers, one female and one male, who were previously healthy. Overall study results and their limits: Some responding clones were detected in pre-infection memory, which suggested that pre-existing cross-reactive memory T cells had joined the SARS-CoV-2 response. The second-wave clones that peaked on day 37 were not confirmed to be SARS-CoV-2 specific. Clones contracting from day 15 to 85 had balanced CD4/CD8 phenotypes, while a second wave expanding from day 15 to 37 was biased towards CD4+. Contracting CD4+ clones turned up mainly in the CM and EM memory subsets, whereas EMRA was where CD8+ clones were enriched. The study covered only a couple of mild cases, and larger cohorts including severe cases with pre-infection samples were considered necessary.

Sequencing was performed on an Illumina NovaSeq 6000. cDNA libraries for TCRalpha and TCRbeta were prepared by 5'RACE using constant-segment primers, with sample barcodes and unique molecular identifiers added. Trizol reagent was used to extract RNA from every sample. Amplification of the libraries took two PCR steps, and the second step added a second sample barcode plus Illumina TruSeq adapters. Sequencing of the libraries was done on an Illumina NovaSeq, producing 2 x 150 bp paired-end reads. The paper's processing steps were these. Reads were demultiplexed and collapsed into UMI-guided consensus sequences with migec v1.2.7. With mixcr v2.1.11, UMI consensuses were aligned to TRA and TRB V and J templates and assembled into clonotypes. Expanded or contracted clonotypes were those called significant by both edgeR and NoisET, with noise models trained on biological replicates. edgeR calls used a false discovery rate-adjusted p below 0.01 and a log2 fold-change threshold of 1. As an exploratory analysis of dynamics, max-normalized trajectories of the 1000 most abundant clonotypes were examined by PCA with hierarchical clustering. Separately sequenced CD4+ and CD8+ repertoires were used to assign a CD4 or CD8 phenotype to each responding clone. TCRdb trimmed public reads at Q25 via fastp, called clones via MiXCR and kept in-frame beta chains. Every CDR3 protein is listed once, alongside the most common genes and DNA of its rows. The V and J calls follow TCRdb's processing rather than the paper's. The table for this sample lists roughly 620,000 distinct CDR3 sequences; under 20% of them were counted only once. More than 10% of the sample is in the top ten clones.

A note on this clonotype: Its specific antigen is unknown. Base qualities were left out, and no much larger clone turns up one base away.

Ends trimmed: V by 2 bases, J by 8 bases; bases unmatched to a gene: 14. Including cysteine and phenylalanine, the CDR3 has 17 amino acids. This entry keeps only the CDR3 DNA: 51 bases, framed from base 1. CDR1 and CDR2, looked up from the germline V gene (reference sequence), are DFQATT and SNEGSKA. Ficoll-Paque density gradient centrifugation was the method used to isolate PBMCs. Here the chain combines TRBV20-1 and TRBJ2-1; 11 nucleotides in the junction match TRBD2. The specimen sequenced was PBMCs or a T cell subset sorted from them (not recorded which). The TCR sequence derives from an adult woman who had mild COVID-19 (a few samples of this study predate the infection). The sample titles of this study are shuffled in the database, so cell type and time point are left out; the donor was told from shared clones. The nucleotide sequence reads TGCAGTGCTAGATTAGCGGGAGGGCCCCTTTTAAGGGATGAGCAGTTCTTC. Its protein reads: CSARLAGGPLLRDEQFF.